Presented here are 28 T cell receptor beta chains from one specimen sequenced in a study of blood T cells in healthy people across ages. Then a second PCR, running roughly 6 to 12 cycles, was carried out with a sample-barcoded 5' primer and a J-beta primer mix. TCRdb re-called the 5' RACE reads through MiXCR, storing one row per CDR3 protein. The table shows about 930,000 distinct CDR3 sequences, with roughly 28% occurring only once. Separately, the same data were catalogued under a study of T cells of mothers and their children.

The sample comprised blood. These receptors were obtained from a woman in her thirties or forties in good health.

V gene TRBV28 combines with J gene TRBJ2-5; TRBD1 matches 8 bases. Losses at the gene ends were 6 bases for V and 4 bases for J; bases not matched to a gene: 7. This CDR3 contains 14 residues. The germline V gene encodes CDR1 MDHEN and CDR2 SYDVKM. This chain's CDR3 is CASSPQGVRETQYF. CDR3 sequence (DNA): TGTGCCAGCAGCCCACAGGGGGTACGAGAGACCCAGTACTTC.

Concerning this clonotype itself: This CDR3 is missing its conserved last phenylalanine or tryptophan, likely due to a read error. The chain joins TRBV9 to TRBJ1-2, with D possibly TRBD1 on 6 matching bases. Germline V CDR1 and CDR2: SGDLS, YYNGEE. The CDR3 contains 12 residues. V dropped 0 bases and J dropped 7 bases, with 7 bases sitting between them. The CDR3 here is CASSVGGGGYTV. In DNA, the CDR3 is TGTGCCAGCAGCGTAGGAGGGGGTGGCTACACCGTC.

This clonotype was found many times. The genes are TRBV4-1 and TRBJ2-1; 11 nucleotides match TRBD1. J gave up 7 bases and V 1 base, and 15 bases lay outside the gene matches. Germline lookup yields CDR1 MGHRA and CDR2 YSYEKL. The CDR3 contains 19 residues. The CDR3 region is CASSQGSIIRDRGLNEQFF. DNA for the CDR3: TGCGCCAGCAGCCAAGGAAGTATTATCCGGGACAGGGGGTTGAATGAGCAGTTCTTC.

This clonotype was seen a few times. CDR3 in amino acids: CASSQELARLAGSQETQYF. Here the CDR3 DNA reads TGTGCCAGCAGCCAAGAGCTCGCAAGACTAGCGGGGTCCCAAGAGACCCAGTACTTC. The rearrangement joins TRBV14 to TRBJ2-5; 11 nucleotides agree with TRBD2. With 0 bases clipped from V and 1 base from J, the junction kept 10 bases outside the gene matches. Germline-derived CDR1 and CDR2 are SGHDN and FVKESK. The CDR3 totals 19 residues.

This clonotype was seen ten or more times. The rearrangement joins TRBV29-1 to TRBJ2-7; the D is unclear. CDR3 length: 11 amino acids. V was cut by 7 bases and J by 6 bases, with 13 bases left in between. CDR1 is SQVTM, CDR2 ANQGSEA, per germline. The DNA for the CDR3 is TGCAGCGGGGGAAGCGTAGTCGAGCAGTACTTC. Its protein product is CSGGSVVEQYF.

V usage is TRBV2 and J usage is TRBJ1-2, with D tentatively TRBD1 (6 bases). CDR1 and CDR2 from the germline V gene are SNHLY and FYNNEI. The CDR3 runs 13 residues. Trimming removed 7 bases from V and 4 bases from J, with 13 bases in between. Here the CDR3 reads CASTGVPSYGYTF. For the CDR3, the DNA is TGTGCCAGCACAGGGGTGCCGAGCTATGGCTACACCTTC.

V and J are TRBV24-1 and TRBJ2-3; the D is unclear. Looked up from germline, CDR1 is KGHDR and CDR2 is SFDVKD. The CDR3 runs 16 residues. V lost 0 bases and J 3 bases, leaving 12 bases between the germline ends. This chain's CDR3 is CATSDLYGFATDTQYF. The CDR3 nucleotides are TGTGCCACCAGTGATTTGTATGGATTTGCGACAGATACGCAGTATTTT.

This clonotype was detected only a few times. The chain combines TRBV7-9 with TRBJ2-1; 7 nucleotides align to TRBD1. The CDR3 has 15 residues. Germline V gene sequence: CDR1 SEHNR, CDR2 FQNEAQ (reference sequence). The V and J ends lost 5 bases and 4 bases, in that order; junction bases with no gene match: 8. CDR3 in DNA: TGTGCCAGCAGCCCCCCGGACAGGTTTTACAATGAGCAGTTCTTC. This sequence encodes CASSPPDRFYNEQFF.

A word on this clonotype: The junction departs from the called germline gene at one end, perhaps through a read error. CDR3: CAGSATTGNTEAFF. As DNA, the CDR3 is TGTGCCGGCAGCGCGACGACAGGGAACACTGAAGCTTTCTTT. The gene calls are TRBV5-5 and TRBJ1-1; tentatively, D is TRBD1 (6 bases). The V gene's germline CDR1 is SGHKS and CDR2 YYEKEE (reference sequence). There are 14 residues in the CDR3.

As concerns this clonotype: A read error may account for a junction end that differs from germline. The chain links TRBV6-5 to TRBJ2-7, with 7 bases matching TRBD2. CDR3 length equals 15 residues. CDR1 is MNHEY and CDR2 is SVGAGI in the germline V gene. In DNA, the CDR3 is TGTGCCAGCAGTTACTCATCGGCTAGGGACTACAAGCAGTACTTC. This gives the protein CASSYSSARDYKQYF.

Turning to this clonotype: A much larger clone differs from this one at a single base, so this may be a read error. The CDR3 ends on some other residue instead of the conserved phenylalanine or tryptophan, so this is likely a read error. The V and J genes are TRBV7-2 and TRBJ2-4; 7 nucleotides agree with TRBD1. Matching the DNA end better, TRBJ2-7 makes the J call doubtful. Germline V lookup: CDR1 SGHTA, CDR2 FQGNSA. The CDR3 sequence is 16 residues long. The CDR3 DNA reads TGTGCCAGCAGCTTACCCCTCCTAAGACAGGGTAACGAGCAGTACTTA. It is translated as CASSLPLLRQGNEQYL.

In its sample, this clonotype was seen a few times. The CDR3 protein is CASSIDRGGNEQYF. The CDR3 region has the DNA TGTGCCAGTTCTATCGACAGGGGAGGTAACGAGCAGTACTTC. The rearrangement joins TRBV19 to TRBJ2-4, with 8 bases lining up with TRBD1. The end of the DNA aligns better with TRBJ2-7, so the J call may be wrong. This CDR3 is built from 14 residues. In germline, CDR1 is LNHDA, CDR2 SQIVND (reference sequence).

This chain connects TRBV12-3 or TRBV12-4 to TRBJ1-6; D is unclear. Deletions cut 3 bases from V and 0 bases from J, with 6 bases between. The CDR3 extends over 15 amino acids. CDR3 sequence: CASSFRASYNSPLHF. As DNA, the CDR3 is TGTGCCAGCAGTTTTAGGGCCTCCTATAATTCACCCCTCCACTTT.

This clonotype came up many times. The V call is TRBV3-1, the J call TRBJ1-6; possible D gene TRBD1, 5 bases. The germline CDR1 and CDR2 sequences are LGHDT and YNNKEL (reference sequence). V gave up 2 bases and J gave up 8 bases, with 10 bases separating them. This CDR3 contains 14 residues. The CDR3 coding sequence is TGTGCCAGCAGCCAAAGGGACCGGGATTCACCCCTCCACTTT. It encodes CASSQRDRDSPLHF.

This clonotype has only a few counts. The genes are TRBV28 and TRBJ2-3; 9 nucleotides match TRBD2. Germline V gene sequence: CDR1 MDHEN, CDR2 SYDVKM. The J segment lost 1 base and the V segment lost 7 bases, leaving 6 bases of the junction unmatched. The CDR3 has 15 residues. The CDR3 spells CASKIAGDRTDTQYF. The CDR3 DNA is TGTGCCAGCAAAATAGCGGGGGACCGCACAGATACGCAGTATTTT.

This clonotype was counted ten times or more. V is TRBV11-3 and J is TRBJ2-5, with 8 positions matching TRBD2. The CDR3 consists of 13 residues. Trimming took 5 bases from V and 3 from J; bases not matched to a gene: 2. Germline CDR1 is SGHNT and CDR2 is YENEEA. The CDR3 protein is CASSGSGEETQYF. DNA for the CDR3: TGTGCCAGCAGCGGTAGCGGGGAAGAGACCCAGTACTTC.

In nucleotides, the CDR3 is TGTGCCAGCAGCTTCCGGGACAGGGGAAGTAATTCACCCCTCCACTTT. Protein: CASSFRDRGSNSPLHF. The rearrangement links TRBV7-8 to TRBJ1-6; 10 nucleotides agree with TRBD1. This CDR3 contains 16 residues. The V gene end was trimmed by 3 bases and the J gene end by 6 bases; junction bases not matched to a gene: 5. From germline, CDR1 is SGHVS and CDR2 FQNEAQ.

The rearrangement links TRBV20-1 to TRBJ2-7; TRBD2 matches at 9 bases. The J segment lost 12 bases and the V segment lost 6 bases, leaving 3 bases of the junction unmatched. The CDR3 consists of 9 residues. The germline gives CDR1 DFQATT, CDR2 SNEGSKA (reference sequence). The CDR3 spells CSAPGLAYF. The CDR3 DNA reads TGCAGTGCACCGGGACTAGCGTACTTC.

The genes are TRBV4-3 and TRBJ2-1; perhaps TRBD2 as D (7 bases). CDR1 LGHNA and CDR2 YSLEER come from the germline V gene. With 5 bases removed from V and 8 bases from J, the gap between germline ends came to 22 bases. The CDR3 covers 16 residues. CDR3 coding DNA: TGCGCCAGCAGCTCAGAGAGACGGGGGGCGTCACATGAGCAGTTCTTC. This gives the protein CASSSERRGASHEQFF.

About this clonotype itself: A much larger clone lies one base from this, so it may be a read error. The chain employs TRBV3-1 and TRBJ2-6, with a tentative D call TRBD1 (5 bases). Germline-derived CDR1 and CDR2 are LGHDT and YNNKEL (reference sequence). This CDR3 contains 14 residues. In nucleotides, the CDR3 is TGTGCCAGCAGCCAGGTCCAAGGGGCCAACGTCCGGACTTTC. Translated: CASSQVQGANVRTF.

This clonotype was found a few times. A much more abundant neighbour one base away suggests this may be a read error. The chain carries TRBV28 and TRBJ2-7, with 8 bases lining up with TRBD1. This CDR3 is built from 14 residues. CDR1 MDHEN and CDR2 SYDVKM come from the germline V gene. The ends lost 6 bases at V and 6 bases at J; junction bases unmatched: 10. This chain's CDR3 is CASRFWQGAGEQYF. In DNA, the CDR3 is TGTGCCAGCAGGTTTTGGCAGGGGGCTGGCGAGCAGTACTTC.

This clonotype was counted a few times. This chain uses TRBV7-2 with TRBJ1-3; D may be TRBD1 (6 bases). Germline V CDR1 and CDR2: SGHTA, FQGNSA. This CDR3 has 15 residues. V was trimmed by 1 base and J by 8 bases, leaving 15 bases between them. The CDR3 DNA is TGTGCCAGCAGCTTAGATTTGGGGGGCGTGGACACCATATATTTT. It specifies CASSLDLGGVDTIYF.

This clonotype was detected only once. A read error may be the cause here, since a much bigger clone is one base away. V gene TRBV10-3 combines with J gene TRBJ2-7; possible D gene TRBD1, 6 bases. CDR3 length: 12 residues. CDR1 is ENHRY, CDR2 SYGVKD, per germline. CDR3 sequence: CAIRDISYERYF. CDR3 sequence (DNA): TGTGCCATTAGGGACATCTCCTACGAGCGGTACTTC.

This clonotype was observed a few times. This rearrangement joins TRBV5-1 to TRBJ2-5; D possibly uses TRBD1 or TRBD2 (5 bases each). The CDR3 is 15 amino acids. Germline-derived CDR1 and CDR2 are SGHRS and YFSETQ. Trimming removed 6 bases from V and 5 bases from J, with 20 bases in between. CDR3 protein: CASKGVRGLGETQYF. The CDR3 DNA sequence: TGCGCCAGCAAAGGGGTTCGGGGCCTCGGGGAGACCCAGTACTTC.

This clonotype was seen repeatedly, ten times or more. A much larger clone differs by one base, so this may be a read error. V and J are TRBV12-3 or TRBV12-4 and TRBJ2-1, with 8 bases identical to TRBD2. The ends lost 5 bases at V and 6 bases at J; junction bases unmatched: 3. This CDR3 contains 13 residues. CDR3 nucleotides: TGTGCCAGCAGTGTCGGGACTAGCAATGAGCAGTTCTTC. It encodes CASSVGTSNEQFF.

The chain couples TRBV7-9 to TRBJ1-5; D is ambiguous. The CDR3 is 13 amino acids. Trimming took 2 bases from V and 5 from J, leaving 7 bases between them. Germline CDR1 and CDR2: SEHNR and FQNEAQ (reference sequence). The CDR3 loop is CASSLWSDQPQHF. DNA of the CDR3: TGTGCCAGCAGCTTATGGTCAGATCAGCCCCAGCATTTT.

The CDR3 sequence: CASSWDRDLDYGYTF. In nucleotides, the CDR3 is TGTGCCAGCAGTTGGGACAGGGACCTAGACTATGGCTACACCTTC. The chain couples TRBV27 to TRBJ1-2, with 9 nucleotides matching TRBD1. V lost 4 bases to trimming and J lost 3 bases; unmatched junction nucleotides: 6. The germline CDR1 and CDR2 sequences are MNHEY and SMNVEV (reference sequence). CDR3 length equals 15 residues.

Of note for this clonotype: A single base separates this from a much larger clone, so it may be a read error. The rearrangement links TRBV24-1 to TRBJ2-5; 10 bases are shared with TRBD2. In germline, CDR1 is KGHDR, CDR2 SFDVKD. The CDR3 totals 14 residues. After removal of 9 bases from V and 11 bases from J, the junction contained 14 bases not matched to a gene. CDR3 in amino acids: CATRGSGGEDEQYF. For the CDR3, the DNA is TGTGCCACCCGCGGAAGCGGGGGGGAGGATGAGCAGTACTTC.